This paragraph reports one T cell receptor (beta chain). The germline gives CDR1 KGHDR, CDR2 SFDVKD. The CDR3 sequence is 11 residues long. Trimming shortened V by 12 bases and J by 6 bases, and 11 bases separated the two germline ends. This sample was included in a study of blood T cell repertoires in COVID-19. The overall study: The United States, Italy and Spain provided the acute and convalescent COVID-19 samples.

The repertoire was sequenced with immunoSEQ multiplex PCR; TCRdb's copy has only in-frame clones and lacks some. The sample yields about 160,000 clones, about 85% seen once. This chain uses TRBV24-1 with TRBJ2-1; D possibly corresponds to TRBD2 (5 bases). Sequencing input: peripheral blood. This TCR was sampled from a man aged 80 or over with COVID-19, enrolled during active disease. The CDR3 sequence is CASGAGNEQFF. CDR3 in DNA: TGTGCCTCTGGCGCGGGCAATGAGCAGTTCTTC.